This T cell receptor beta chain was retrieved from a study of blood T cell repertoires in COVID-19. Whole-study context: The United States, Italy and Spain provided the acute and convalescent COVID-19 samples. T cells, B-cell-depleted T cells, or PBMCs provided the cDNA or gDNA that served as material.

Germline V CDR1 and CDR2: LNHNV, YYDKDF (reference sequence). V was clipped by 5 bases and J by 0 bases; unmatched bases: 14. This CDR3 comprises 20 residues. Per the authors' pipeline: Amplification with reference gene primers provided the estimates of nucleated cell counts. Repertoires were generated with immunoSEQ multiplex PCR, while TCRdb's copy carries only in-frame clones and drops some. V and J calls and clone size come straight from that table; D and trimming were deduced from the DNA. The table records some 700,000 clones, 75% to 90% of them present only once. The V gene is TRBV15, the J gene TRBJ2-1; TRBD2 aligns across 12 bases. The sequencing sample was made of peripheral blood. The TCR originated in a woman between 18 and 30 years old with acute or convalescent COVID-19. CDR3 coding DNA: TGTGCCACCAGCGGTGGACCGGGACTAGCGGGCGCGAGCTCCTACAATGAGCAGTTCTTC. Its protein product is CATSGGPGLAGASSYNEQFF. The whole variable domain, remainder taken from reference TRBV15 and TRBJ2-1, is DAMVIQNPRYQVTQFGKPVTLSCSQTLNHNVMYWYQQKSSQAPKLLFHYYDKDFNNEADTPDNFQSRRPNTSFCFLDIRSPGLGDTAMYLCATSGGPGLAGASSYNEQFFGPGTRLTVL.